This T cell receptor (beta chain) appears in the sequencing data of a study of beta chain features in type 1 diabetes. With V trimmed by 1 base and J by 3 bases, 10 bases remained unmatched. This CDR3 contains 17 residues. In germline, CDR1 is SGHAT, CDR2 FQNNGV. Expressed TCRB transcripts got sequenced, as all isolated RNA was reverse transcribed. Here immunoSEQ multiplex PCR was the method, and the copy in TCRdb shows in-frame clones only, minus some. Counted here are about 900,000 clones, roughly a sixth occurring once; the ten biggest clones make up around 0.02%. The sample holds a few counts of this clone.

This TCR derives from a woman between 18 and 29 years old in good health. The specimen was naive CD4+ T cells from blood. This chain links TRBV11-2 with TRBJ2-7; 9 nucleotides line up with TRBD2. CDR3 region: CASSLVPSGKKSYEQYF. Here the CDR3 DNA reads TGTGCCAGCAGCTTAGTTCCTAGCGGGAAGAAGAGCTACGAGCAGTACTTC.